This entry lists 11 T cell receptor beta chains sequenced from one sample in a study of blood T cell repertoires in COVID-19. The assay was immunoSEQ multiplex PCR, and TCRdb's table has in-frame clones only and misses some. The sample carries 350,000 to 400,000 clones, approximately 92% recorded once. Sequencing was done on a sample of PBMCs or T cells enriched from blood (not recorded which). These receptor sequences come from a man younger than 35 who had recovered from COVID-19.

V and J are TRBV28 and TRBJ2-3, with TRBD2 matching 7 bases. Unmatched junction bases numbered 5, after V lost 2 bases and J lost 0 bases. CDR1 is MDHEN and CDR2 is SYDVKM in the germline V gene. The CDR3 loop spans 16 amino acids. CDR3 region: CASSLIGLDSTDTQYF. In nucleotides, the CDR3 is TGTGCCAGCAGTTTAATAGGACTAGATAGCACAGATACGCAGTATTTT.

CDR3 bases: TGTGCCAGCAGTCCCCCCGGGGGTCACAATCAGCCCCAGCATTTT. It encodes CASSPPGGHNQPQHF. This rearrangement joins TRBV28 to TRBJ1-5, with D maybe TRBD1 (5 bases). Germline values: CDR1 MDHEN, CDR2 SYDVKM. The V end was cut by 5 bases, the J end by 3 bases, with 14 bases between. The CDR3 has 15 residues.

The genes are TRBV19 and TRBJ2-1, with D hard to call. The CDR3 has 13 amino acids. Germline-derived CDR1 and CDR2 are LNHDA and SQIVND (reference sequence). V was trimmed by 1 base and J by 4 bases, leaving 5 bases between them. CDR3 loop: CASSIGGYNEQFF. DNA of the CDR3: TGTGCCAGTAGTATAGGAGGTTACAATGAGCAGTTCTTC.

This chain uses TRBV19 with TRBJ1-2; 7 bases align to TRBD1. CDR1 is LNHDA and CDR2 is SQIVND in the germline V gene (reference sequence). The CDR3 spans 15 residues. J lost 2 bases, V lost 5 bases, and 8 bases had no gene match. The CDR3 loop is CASSGDDRVNYGYTF. The CDR3 DNA reads TGTGCCAGTAGTGGGGACGACAGGGTGAACTATGGCTACACCTTC.

The chain is built from TRBV29-1 and TRBJ1-1, with D unclear. The germline CDR1 and CDR2 sequences are SQVTM and ANQGSEA. The CDR3 has 11 residues. The CDR3 is CSTLSGTEAFF. As DNA, the CDR3 is TGCAGTACATTATCGGGCACTGAAGCTTTCTTT. Drawing the rest from reference TRBV29-1 and TRBJ1-1, the complete variable domain is SAVISQKPSRDICQRGTSLTIQCQVDSQVTMMFWYRQQPGQSLTLIATANQGSEATYESGFVIDKFPISRPNLTFSTLTVSNMSPEDSSIYLCSTLSGTEAFFGQGTRLTVV.

The chain joins TRBV6-5 to TRBJ2-1, with D possibly matching TRBD2 (5 bases). The CDR3 consists of 16 residues. Germline CDR1 reads MNHEY; CDR2 reads SVGAGI. V dropped 0 bases and J dropped 4 bases, with 13 bases sitting between them. The CDR3 nucleotides read TGTGCCAGCAGTTACTCTTCTCTAGCCGCGTACAATGAGCAGTTCTTC. It codes for CASSYSSLAAYNEQFF.

The CDR3 sequence is CASSTTGEQYF. CDR3 in DNA: TGTGCCAGCAGTACTACTGGCGAGCAGTACTTC. This chain uses TRBV27 with TRBJ2-7; D call uncertain. CDR3 length equals 11 residues. Trimming pared 5 bases from V and 6 bases from J, leaving 8 bases between. CDR1 and CDR2 from the germline V gene are MNHEY and SMNVEV (reference sequence).

V usage is TRBV6-4 and J usage is TRBJ2-1; 7 bases match TRBD2. V lost 6 bases to trimming and J lost 2 bases; unmatched junction nucleotides: 7. CDR3 length: 15 residues. Germline-derived CDR1 and CDR2 are MRHNA and SNTAGT. The CDR3 is CASRITSAPYNEQFF. CDR3 bases: TGTGCCAGCAGGATAACTAGCGCTCCCTACAATGAGCAGTTCTTC.

The chain couples TRBV5-1 to TRBJ2-7; tentatively, D is TRBD1 (5 bases). Trimming cost V 0 bases and J 4 bases, with 14 bases left between them. The CDR3 loop spans 15 amino acids. Per germline, CDR1 SGHRS and CDR2 YFSETQ. The CDR3 protein is CASSLEPQGRYEQYF. The CDR3 coding sequence is TGCGCCAGCAGCTTGGAACCCCAGGGTAGGTACGAGCAGTACTTC.

This chain's CDR3 is CASTRGDKRGQPQHF. In nucleotides, the CDR3 is TGTGCCAGTACCCGGGGGGACAAAAGAGGTCAGCCCCAGCATTTT. This chain uses TRBV19 with TRBJ1-5, with D maybe TRBD1 (6 bases). The CDR3 runs 15 residues. Per germline, CDR1 LNHDA and CDR2 SQIVND (reference sequence). Deletions cut 7 bases from V and 6 bases from J, with 19 bases between.

The rearrangement uses TRBV2 and TRBJ2-2; 9 bases line up with TRBD1. V was clipped by 5 bases and J by 15 bases; unmatched bases: 10. Germline CDR1 reads SNHLY; CDR2 reads FYNNEI. The CDR3 has 13 residues. The DNA of the CDR3 is TGTGCCAGCAGTACCCCGGACAGGGGTAAGGTGTTTTTT. Translating it yields CASSTPDRGKVFF.